The 30 T cell receptor beta chains listed next were all sequenced from one sample in a study of regulatory and conventional T cells in RAG deficiency. Generated by immunoSEQ multiplex PCR, the TCRdb table keeps only in-frame clones and is missing some. Among about 46,000 clones, more than 80% were seen once, and the ten largest hold 0.51%. Genomic DNA came from blood conventional CD4+ T cells gated CD25-low CD127-high. This sample was shared with a second study, whose subject was regulatory T cells. From that paper: The PCR used 52 TRBV and 13 TRBJ primers.

The sample consisted of CD4+ effector T cells sorted from blood. These receptors came from a human donor in good health.

The chain uses TRBV5-1 and TRBJ2-4; TRBD1 matches at 8 bases. Losses at the gene ends were 2 bases for V and 1 base for J; bases not matched to a gene: 11. Germline V gives CDR1 SGHRS, CDR2 YFSETQ. This CDR3 has 18 residues. As DNA, the CDR3 is TGCGCCAGCAGCTTAGGACAGGGTCTTCCTGGGGCCAAAAACATTCAGTACTTC. It translates to CASSLGQGLPGAKNIQYF.

This chain joins TRBV7-9 and TRBJ2-7; the D gene is possibly TRBD2 (5 bases). V was shortened by 1 base and J by 7 bases, with 20 bases between the two germline ends. The CDR3 spans 16 residues. Germline V gene data show CDR1 as SEHNR and CDR2 as FQNEAQ (reference sequence). CDR3 bases: TGTGCCAGCAGCTTAGATAGTGCTAGCAGAGTGAGAGAGCAGTACTTC. Translated, it gives CASSLDSASRVREQYF.

This clone appeared once. The rearrangement joins TRBV19 to TRBJ1-5; weak D call: TRBD1 (6 bases). The CDR3 covers 13 residues. CDR1 and CDR2 (germline): LNHDA, SQIVND (reference sequence). V shed 4 bases and J shed 6 bases, with 10 bases lying between them. The CDR3 nucleotides read TGTGCCAGTAGTACAATCAGGGGTCAGCCCCAGCATTTT. Amino acids: CASSTIRGQPQHF.

This rearrangement joins TRBV19 to TRBJ2-3, with D maybe TRBD2 (6 bases). The CDR3 contains 19 residues. V was shortened by 1 base and J by 4 bases, with 24 bases between the two germline ends. Germline CDR1 LNHDA, CDR2 SQIVND (reference sequence). The CDR3 sequence: CASSIALTGGARGADTQYF. CDR3 in DNA: TGTGCCAGTAGTATAGCCCTCACCGGGGGTGCTAGAGGCGCAGATACGCAGTATTTT.

This clone appeared a single time. The rearrangement uses TRBV28 and TRBJ1-2; TRBD1 might be the D (6 bases). Germline V gene lookup returns CDR1 MDHEN and CDR2 SYDVKM. Deletions cut 6 bases from V and 2 bases from J, with 19 bases between. The CDR3 consists of 16 residues. This CDR3 reads CASRGGGGGKNYGYTF. The CDR3 DNA reads as TGTGCCAGCAGGGGGGGAGGGGGTGGAAAAAACTATGGCTACACCTTC.

The chain is built from TRBV28 and TRBJ2-4; possible D gene TRBD1, 6 bases. Germline CDR1 reads MDHEN; CDR2 reads SYDVKM. Trimming left V 4 bases short and J 1 base short, with 14 bases between. The CDR3 is 16 amino acids. Here the CDR3 reads CASSSTGLEAKNIQYF. CDR3 DNA sequence: TGTGCCAGCAGTTCTACAGGGCTGGAGGCCAAAAACATTCAGTACTTC.

The V and J genes are TRBV14 and TRBJ2-1, with D possibly TRBD2 on 5 matching bases. The germline V and J ends were trimmed by 10 bases and 1 base, with 14 bases remaining between them. Germline V gene data show CDR1 as SGHDN and CDR2 as FVKESK. The CDR3 has 14 amino acids. CDR3 residues: CATEDYPSYNEQFF. Written as DNA, the CDR3 is TGTGCCACGGAAGACTACCCTTCCTACAATGAGCAGTTCTTC.

The genes are TRBV30 and TRBJ1-1, with D unclear. In germline, CDR1 is GTSNPN, CDR2 SVGIG (reference sequence). This CDR3 spans 11 amino acids. The V end lost 7 bases, the J end lost 1 base, and 7 bases lay between the germline ends. CDR3 sequence reads: CALAENTEAFF. In DNA, the CDR3 is TGTGCCTTGGCGGAGAACACTGAAGCTTTCTTT.

This clone is a singleton in its sample. The chain is built from TRBV6-1 and TRBJ2-7; no clear D gene. This CDR3 spans 14 amino acids. With 1 base removed from V and 0 bases from J, the gap between germline ends came to 7 bases. Germline-derived CDR1 and CDR2 are MNHNS and SASEGT. CDR3 sequence (DNA): TGTGCCAGCAGTGAAGGGCCGAGCTCCTACGAGCAGTACTTC. Translated, it gives CASSEGPSSYEQYF.

The CDR3 DNA reads TGTGCCAGTAGTATACAGGGGAACACTGAAGCTTTCTTT. Translating gives CASSIQGNTEAFF. The chain couples TRBV19 to TRBJ1-1; D may be TRBD1 (5 bases). The CDR3 is 13 amino acids. Trimming took 2 bases from V and 1 from J, leaving 5 bases between them. Germline-derived CDR1 and CDR2 are LNHDA and SQIVND (reference sequence).

The CDR3 sequence is CASSFNNSPLHF. CDR3 DNA: TGTGCCAGCAGCTTTAATAATTCACCCCTCCACTTT. The chain couples TRBV5-4 to TRBJ1-6, with D uncertain. Trimming pared 2 bases from V and 5 bases from J, leaving 2 bases between. Germline CDR1 is SGHNT and CDR2 is YYREEE (reference sequence). This CDR3 has 12 residues.

The chain combines TRBV4-1 with TRBJ2-5; tentatively, D is TRBD1 or TRBD2 (5 bases each). This CDR3 is 13 amino acids long. The germline V gene has CDR1 MGHRA and CDR2 YSYEKL. V was shortened by 4 bases and J by 5 bases, with 11 bases between the two germline ends. The CDR3 DNA is TGCGCCAGCAGCCTTGGGACCGTGGAGACCCAGTACTTC. It encodes CASSLGTVETQYF.

For the CDR3, the DNA is TGTGCCAGCAGCTTGCTCCTCCTGGGGAGGATGAGCACAGATACGCAGTATTTT. Translated, it gives CASSLLLLGRMSTDTQYF. V gene TRBV11-3 combines with J gene TRBJ2-3, with TRBD2 as a possible D gene (6 bases). The CDR3 has 18 residues. Germline assignment: CDR1 SGHNT and CDR2 YENEEA. Between the trimmed V and J ends, which lost 3 bases and 0 bases, there was a span of 19 bases.

This clone appeared once. The chain links TRBV28 to TRBJ1-2, with TRBD1 matching over 9 bases. Germline V gene lookup returns CDR1 MDHEN and CDR2 SYDVKM. V lost 3 bases to trimming and J lost 9 bases; unmatched junction nucleotides: 11. The CDR3 is 15 amino acids. The CDR3 bases are TGTGCCAGCAGTTTGGGTGTTTGGGACAGGGTCCGCTACACCTTC. It encodes CASSLGVWDRVRYTF.

This chain connects TRBV7-6 to TRBJ2-2, with TRBD2 matching over 7 bases. This CDR3 is built from 16 residues. J lost 0 bases, V lost 3 bases, and 4 bases had no gene match. Per germline, CDR1 SGHVS and CDR2 FNYEAQ. As DNA, the CDR3 is TGTGCCAGCAGCTTGCCGGGGGGAGCGAACACCGGGGAGCTGTTTTTT. It yields the protein CASSLPGGANTGELFF.

The V and J genes are TRBV7-9 and TRBJ1-5, with D possibly being TRBD1 (5 bases). Trimming removed 0 bases at V and 4 bases at J, with 10 bases between. The CDR3 runs to 15 residues. CDR1 is SEHNR, CDR2 FQNEAQ, per germline (reference sequence). This chain's CDR3 is CASSLAAGGNQPQHF. CDR3 DNA: TGTGCCAGCAGCTTAGCCGCCGGGGGAAATCAGCCCCAGCATTTT. Full variable domain (missing parts from reference TRBV7-9 and TRBJ1-5): DTGVSQNPRHKITKRGQNVTFRCDPISEHNRLYWYRQTLGQGPEFLTYFQNEAQLEKSRLLSDRFSAERPKGSFSTLEIQRTEQGDSAMYLCASSLAAGGNQPQHFGDGTRLSIL.

CDR3 in DNA: TGTGCCAGCAGCCCAGCAATAGCGTTTCGGGAGTGGTACGAGCAGTACTTC. This sequence encodes CASSPAIAFREWYEQYF. The gene calls are TRBV14 and TRBJ2-7, with D perhaps matching TRBD2 (6 bases). The CDR3 consists of 17 residues. Trimming left V 4 bases short and J 4 bases short, with 23 bases between. Germline CDR1 reads SGHDN; CDR2 reads FVKESK.

The chain recombines TRBV7-3 with TRBJ2-5; D ambiguous. Germline values: CDR1 SGHTA, CDR2 FQGTGA. The V and J ends lost 4 bases and 4 bases respectively, with 10 bases between them. This CDR3 is 13 amino acids long. CDR3 DNA sequence: TGTGCCAGCAGCTCCGCCGGACGAGAGACCCAGTACTTC. Translated: CASSSAGRETQYF.

The sample holds a few counts of this clone. The chain couples TRBV5-6 to TRBJ2-2, with D perhaps matching TRBD2 (7 bases). V was pared by 7 bases and J by 2 bases, with 18 bases between. The length of the CDR3 is 16 residues. The germline V gene encodes CDR1 SGHDT and CDR2 YYEEEE. The DNA for the CDR3 is TGTGCCAGCCGTCGAGGGGGGGCGACAAACACCGGGGAGCTGTTTTTT. Translation: CASRRGGATNTGELFF.

This clone was counted a single time. The genes are TRBV4-1 and TRBJ1-5, with no clear D. CDR1 is MGHRA and CDR2 is YSYEKL in the germline V gene. V gave up 0 bases and J gave up 4 bases, with 10 bases separating them. This CDR3 has 15 amino acids. The CDR3 nucleotides read TGCGCCAGCAGCCAAGATATAGGAGGGAATCAGCCCCAGCATTTT. Its protein is CASSQDIGGNQPQHF.

The V gene is TRBV11-2, the J gene TRBJ1-2; 8 positions agree with TRBD1. CDR3 length: 18 residues. Germline values: CDR1 SGHAT, CDR2 FQNNGV. The junction had 17 bases not matched to a gene; V was cut back by 2 bases and J by 6 bases. CDR3 loop: CASSLKDRVGVRGDGYTF. CDR3 nucleotide sequence: TGTGCCAGCAGCTTAAAGGACAGGGTGGGAGTAAGAGGGGATGGCTACACCTTC.

The CDR3 DNA reads as TGTGCCAGCAGCGCAGGACGGCGGCAGTTCTTC. As protein: CASSAGRRQFF. This sequence joins TRBV5-6 and TRBJ2-1; D is ambiguous. Trimming stripped 4 bases from V and 12 bases from J, with 11 bases between. The length of the CDR3 is 11 residues. CDR1 is SGHDT, CDR2 YYEEEE, per germline.

The rearrangement links TRBV28 to TRBJ1-1; D is unclear. The CDR3 totals 12 residues. CDR1 and CDR2 from the germline V gene are MDHEN and SYDVKM. V was clipped by 5 bases and J by 3 bases, with 7 bases between them. The CDR3 DNA follows: TGTGCCAGCAGTCCCACGTACACTGAAGCTTTCTTT. Translation gives CASSPTYTEAFF. Based on the CDR3 plus reference TRBV28 and TRBJ1-1, the full variable domain is DVKVTQSSRYLVKRTGEKVFLECVQDMDHENMFWYRQDPGLGLRLIYFSYDVKMKEKGDIPEGYSVSREKKERFSLILESASTNQTSMYLCASSPTYTEAFFGQGTRLTVV.

The chain uses TRBV19 and TRBJ1-1; 7 nucleotides align to TRBD1. The CDR3 is 14 residues long. J gave up 2 bases and V 7 bases, and 7 bases lay outside the gene matches. Germline V lookup: CDR1 LNHDA, CDR2 SQIVND (reference sequence). Here the CDR3 reads CASKFRGDNTEAFF. CDR3 nucleotide sequence: TGTGCCAGTAAATTCAGGGGGGACAACACTGAAGCTTTCTTT. Complete variable domain (other parts from reference TRBV19 and TRBJ1-1): DGGITQSPKYLFRKEGQNVTLSCEQNLNHDAMYWYRQDPGQGLRLIYYSQIVNDFQKGDIAEGYSVSREKKESFPLTVTSAQKNPTAFYLCASKFRGDNTEAFFGQGTRLTVV.

The genes are TRBV6-5 and TRBJ1-6; possibly TRBD1 for D (6 bases). Looked up from germline, CDR1 is MNHEY and CDR2 is SVGAGI. The CDR3 has 13 residues. With 6 bases removed from V and 6 bases from J, the gap between germline ends came to 9 bases. The CDR3 DNA reads TGTGCCAGCAGGCCAGGGGCTAATTCACCCCTCCACTTT. The encoded protein is CASRPGANSPLHF.

This clone was seen more than once but under ten times. The chain couples TRBV19 to TRBJ1-5, with TRBD1 matching over 7 bases. This CDR3 spans 14 amino acids. Losses at the gene ends were 8 bases for V and 5 bases for J; bases not matched to a gene: 9. CDR1 is LNHDA and CDR2 is SQIVND in the germline V gene (reference sequence). Written as DNA, the CDR3 is TGTGCCAGTGCTAACCGGGACAGATATCAGCCCCAGCATTTT. Amino acid sequence: CASANRDRYQPQHF.

The chain links TRBV4-2 to TRBJ2-7, with 8 positions matching TRBD2. Germline trimming cut 5 bases from V and 5 bases from J; bases unmatched to any gene: 8. Germline assignment: CDR1 LGHNA and CDR2 YNFKEQ. The CDR3 has 14 amino acids. The CDR3 bases are TGTGCCAGCAGCTCCGGTGGGCGGGGGGACGAGCAGTACTTC. Translation: CASSSGGRGDEQYF.

The CDR3 DNA reads TGTGCCAGCAGCGAGGGGCAGGTTGGTCAGCCCCAGCATTTT. It specifies CASSEGQVGQPQHF. V gene TRBV7-3 combines with J gene TRBJ1-5; D is possibly TRBD1 (5 bases). The CDR3 is 14 residues long. Looked up from germline, CDR1 is SGHTA and CDR2 is FQGTGA. The V end lost 5 bases, the J end lost 6 bases, and 14 bases lay between the germline ends.

This clone has a single count. The CDR3 sequence is CASKLGTGSTNEKLFF. The CDR3 coding sequence is TGTGCCAGCAAACTCGGGACAGGCAGCACTAATGAAAAACTGTTTTTT. V is TRBV2 and J is TRBJ1-4; 8 nucleotides align to TRBD1. The CDR3 is 16 residues long. From germline, CDR1 is SNHLY and CDR2 FYNNEI. The V gene end was trimmed by 7 bases and the J gene end by 2 bases; junction bases not matched to a gene: 9.

V is TRBV28 and J is TRBJ1-1, with unresolved D. The germline V and J ends were trimmed by 2 bases and 1 base, with 8 bases remaining between them. Germline lookup yields CDR1 MDHEN and CDR2 SYDVKM. This CDR3 spans 14 amino acids. The CDR3 protein is CASSLLDANTEAFF. The DNA for the CDR3 is TGTGCCAGCAGTTTACTGGATGCGAACACTGAAGCTTTCTTT.